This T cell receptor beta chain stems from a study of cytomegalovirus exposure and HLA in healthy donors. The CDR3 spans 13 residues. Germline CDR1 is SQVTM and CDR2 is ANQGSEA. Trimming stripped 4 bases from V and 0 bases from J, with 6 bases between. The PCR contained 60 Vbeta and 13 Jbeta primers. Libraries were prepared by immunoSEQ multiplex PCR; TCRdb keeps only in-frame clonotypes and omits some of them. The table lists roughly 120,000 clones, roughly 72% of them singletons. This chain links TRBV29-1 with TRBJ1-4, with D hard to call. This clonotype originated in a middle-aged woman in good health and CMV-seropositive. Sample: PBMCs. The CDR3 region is CSVGLATNEKLFF. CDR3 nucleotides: TGCAGCGTTGGACTGGCAACTAATGAAAAACTGTTTTTT.